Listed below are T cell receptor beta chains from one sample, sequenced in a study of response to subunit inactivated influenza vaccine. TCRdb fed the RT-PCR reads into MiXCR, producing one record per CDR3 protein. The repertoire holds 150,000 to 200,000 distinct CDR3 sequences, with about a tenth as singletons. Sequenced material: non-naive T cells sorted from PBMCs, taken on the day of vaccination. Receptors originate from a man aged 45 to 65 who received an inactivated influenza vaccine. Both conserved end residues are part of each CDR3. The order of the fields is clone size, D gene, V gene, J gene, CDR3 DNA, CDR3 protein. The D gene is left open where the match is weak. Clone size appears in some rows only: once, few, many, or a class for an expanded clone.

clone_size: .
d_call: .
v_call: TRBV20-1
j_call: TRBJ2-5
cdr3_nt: TGCAGTGCTAGGGGAGGGGGGGTAGAGACCCAGTACTTC
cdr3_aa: CSARGGGVETQYF

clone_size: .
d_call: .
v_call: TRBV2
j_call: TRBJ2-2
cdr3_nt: TGTGCCAGCAGTGTAGCGTACACCGGGGAGCTGTTTTTT
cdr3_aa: CASSVAYTGELFF

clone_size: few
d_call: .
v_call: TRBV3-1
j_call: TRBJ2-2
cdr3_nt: TGTGCCAGCAGCTACACGGCTAGCGCGAACACCGGGGAGCTGTTTTTT
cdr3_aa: CASSYTASANTGELFF

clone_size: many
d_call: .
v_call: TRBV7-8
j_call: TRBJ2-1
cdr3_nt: TGTGCCAGCAGCTTAGCCATCGTCTCCAGCTCCTACAATGAGCAGTTCTTC
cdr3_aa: CASSLAIVSSSYNEQFF

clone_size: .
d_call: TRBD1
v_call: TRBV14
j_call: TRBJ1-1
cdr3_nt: TGTGCCAGCAGCCCCTACAGGGGGCCCAACACTGAAGCTTTCTTT
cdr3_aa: CASSPYRGPNTEAFF

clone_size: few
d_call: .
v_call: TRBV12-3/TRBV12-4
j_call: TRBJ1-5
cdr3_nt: TGTGCCAGCAGCCGGGACGGCCATAGCAATCAGCCCCAGCATTTT
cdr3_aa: CASSRDGHSNQPQHF

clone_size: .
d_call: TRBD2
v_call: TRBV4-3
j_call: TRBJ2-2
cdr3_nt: TGCGCCAGCAGCCAAGAACTAGCGGGATACACCGGGGAGCTGTTTTTT
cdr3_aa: CASSQELAGYTGELFF

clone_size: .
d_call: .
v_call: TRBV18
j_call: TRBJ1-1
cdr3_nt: TGTGCCAGCTCACCACTAACGGGGGGCGCGGGCACTGAAGCTTTCTTT
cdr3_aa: CASSPLTGGAGTEAFF

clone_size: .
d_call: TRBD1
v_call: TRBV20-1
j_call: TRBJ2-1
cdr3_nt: TGCAGTGCTAGCAGTGACAGGGGCTACAATGAGCAGTTCTTC
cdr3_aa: CSASSDRGYNEQFF

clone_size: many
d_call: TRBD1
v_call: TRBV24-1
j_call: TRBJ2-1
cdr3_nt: TGTGCCACCAGTGGGGACAGGGGAGAGAGCTCCTACAATGAGCAGTTCTTC
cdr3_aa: CATSGDRGESSYNEQFF

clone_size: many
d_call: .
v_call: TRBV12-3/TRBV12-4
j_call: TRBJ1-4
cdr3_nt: TGTGCCAGCAGTTTAGGATCGAGCGGAAAACTGTTTTTT
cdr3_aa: CASSLGSSGKLFF

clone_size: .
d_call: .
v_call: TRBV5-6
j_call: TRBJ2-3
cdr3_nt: TGTGCCAGCAGCACAGGACGGAGGGGAGATACGCAGTATTTT
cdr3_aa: CASSTGRRGDTQYF

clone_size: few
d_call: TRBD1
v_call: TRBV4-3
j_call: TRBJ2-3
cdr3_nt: TGCGCCAGCAGCCCGGGGACAGGGGCAGATACGCAGTATTTT
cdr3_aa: CASSPGTGADTQYF

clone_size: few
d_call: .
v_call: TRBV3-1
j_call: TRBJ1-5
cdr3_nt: TGTGCCAGCAGCCAAGAGGGGGCAGGGTTTCAGCCCCAGCATTTT
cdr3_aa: CASSQEGAGFQPQHF

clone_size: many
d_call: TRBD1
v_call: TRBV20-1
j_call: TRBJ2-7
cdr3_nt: TGCAGTGCTACCTCCCCCAGAGGGGGCCACGAGCAGTACTTC
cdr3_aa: CSATSPRGGHEQYF

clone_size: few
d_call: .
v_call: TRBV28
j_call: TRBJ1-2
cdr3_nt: TGTGCCAGCAGTCCCTCAGGGGTAACTAACTATGGCTACACCTTC
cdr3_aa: CASSPSGVTNYGYTF

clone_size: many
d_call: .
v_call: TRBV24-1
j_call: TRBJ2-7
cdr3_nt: TGTGCCACCAGTGAGGCCGGTACCTACGAGCAGTACTTC
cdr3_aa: CATSEAGTYEQYF

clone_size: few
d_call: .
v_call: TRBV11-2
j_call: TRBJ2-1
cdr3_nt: TGTGCCAGCAGCTTAGGGGGAGGGGGAGGAACCTACAATGAGCAGTTCTTC
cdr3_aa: CASSLGGGGGTYNEQFF

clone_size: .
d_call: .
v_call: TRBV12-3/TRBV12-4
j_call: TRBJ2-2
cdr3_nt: TGTGCCAGCACGACGGGGGCGGGCGCCGGGGAGCTGTTTTTT
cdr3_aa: CASTTGAGAGELFF

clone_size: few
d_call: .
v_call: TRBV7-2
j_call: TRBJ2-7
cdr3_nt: TGTGCCAGCAGCGCGCTGACTAATTCGCGGGAGCAGTACTTC
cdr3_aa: CASSALTNSREQYF

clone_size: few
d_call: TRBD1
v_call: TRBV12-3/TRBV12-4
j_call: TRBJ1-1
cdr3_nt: TGTGCCAGCAGGCGCGACAGGGGGCAAAACACTGAAGCTTTCTTT
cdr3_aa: CASRRDRGQNTEAFF

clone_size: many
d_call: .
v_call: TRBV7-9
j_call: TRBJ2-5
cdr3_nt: TGTGCCAGCAGCTTAGCGCCAAGCGGGCAGACCCAGTACTTC
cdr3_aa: CASSLAPSGQTQYF

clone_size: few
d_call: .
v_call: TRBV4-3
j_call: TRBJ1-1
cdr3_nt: TGCGCCAGCAGCCAAAGGGACGAAGCTTTCTTT
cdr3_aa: CASSQRDEAFF

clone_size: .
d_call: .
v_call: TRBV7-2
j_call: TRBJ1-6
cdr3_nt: TGTGCCAGCAGCGCACAGGGAGGCGGCTCACCCCTCCACTTT
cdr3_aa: CASSAQGGGSPLHF

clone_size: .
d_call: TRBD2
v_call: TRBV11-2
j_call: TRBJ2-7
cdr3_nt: TGTGCCAGCAGCTTAGCCCCGGGACTAGCGGACTACGAGCAGTACTTC
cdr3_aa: CASSLAPGLADYEQYF

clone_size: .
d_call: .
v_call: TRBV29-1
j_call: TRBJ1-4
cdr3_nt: TGCAGCGGCAAGGACGGGGGCTCGGGTAATGAAAAACTGTTTTTT
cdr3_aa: CSGKDGGSGNEKLFF

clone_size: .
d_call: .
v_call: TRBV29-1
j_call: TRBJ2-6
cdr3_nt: TGCAGCGTAATGACCCGGCGGGGGGCCAACGTCCTGACTTTC
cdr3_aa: CSVMTRRGANVLTF

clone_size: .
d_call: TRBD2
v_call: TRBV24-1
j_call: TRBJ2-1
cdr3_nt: TGTGCCACCAGTGGGCAACTAGCGTGGGAGCAGTTCTTC
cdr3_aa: CATSGQLAWEQFF

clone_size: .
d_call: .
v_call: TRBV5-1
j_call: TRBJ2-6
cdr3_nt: TGCGCCAGCAGCAAGACAGACTCTGGGGCCAACGTCCTGACTTTC
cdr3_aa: CASSKTDSGANVLTF

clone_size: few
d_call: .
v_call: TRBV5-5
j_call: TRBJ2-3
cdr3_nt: TGTGCCAGCAGCCAAATCACAGGTTTTACAGATACGCAGTATTTT
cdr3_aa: CASSQITGFTDTQYF

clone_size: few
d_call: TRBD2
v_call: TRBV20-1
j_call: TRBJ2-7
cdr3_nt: TGCAGTGCTTCAGCGGGAGGGCCGTACGAGCAGTACTTC
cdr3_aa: CSASAGGPYEQYF

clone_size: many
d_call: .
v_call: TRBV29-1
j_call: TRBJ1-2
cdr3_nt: TGCAGCGTTGGAGGGACGTATAAAAACTACACCGAGCGGTATGGCTACACCTTC
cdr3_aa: CSVGGTYKNYTERYGYTF

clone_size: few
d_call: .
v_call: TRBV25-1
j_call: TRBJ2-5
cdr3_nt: TGTGCCAGCAGTGAAGGGGGCGCAGGGGCCCTCCAAGAGACCCAGTACTTC
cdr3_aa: CASSEGGAGALQETQYF

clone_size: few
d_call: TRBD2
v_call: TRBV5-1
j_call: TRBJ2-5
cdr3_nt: TGCGCCAGCAGCACTGGGACTAACCAAGAGACCCAGTACTTC
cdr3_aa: CASSTGTNQETQYF

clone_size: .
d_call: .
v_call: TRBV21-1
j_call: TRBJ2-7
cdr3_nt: TGTGCCAGCAGCAAAGCTCGCCGCCGAAACGAGCAGTACTTC
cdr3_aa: CASSKARRRNEQYF

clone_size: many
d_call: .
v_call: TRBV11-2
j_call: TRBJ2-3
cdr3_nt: TGTGCCAGCAGCTCCCCCCTGTCAAATACGCAGTATTTT
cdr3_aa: CASSSPLSNTQYF

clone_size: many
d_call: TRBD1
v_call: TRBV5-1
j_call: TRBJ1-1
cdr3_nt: TGCGCCAGCAGCGCCGGGACAGGAAACACTGAAGCTTTCTTT
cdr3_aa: CASSAGTGNTEAFF

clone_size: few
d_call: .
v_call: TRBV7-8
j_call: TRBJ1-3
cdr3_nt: TGTGCCAGCAGCCCCAGACTGGGAAACACCATATATTTT
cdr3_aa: CASSPRLGNTIYF

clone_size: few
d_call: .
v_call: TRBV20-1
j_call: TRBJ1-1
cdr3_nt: TGCAGTGCTAGAGATGGATCCGGGGGGCACACTGAAGCTTTCTTT
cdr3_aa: CSARDGSGGHTEAFF

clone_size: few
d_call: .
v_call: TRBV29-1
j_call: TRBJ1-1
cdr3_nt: TGCAGCGCCGGGGGTAGGAAGAACACTGAAGCTTTCTTT
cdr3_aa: CSAGGRKNTEAFF

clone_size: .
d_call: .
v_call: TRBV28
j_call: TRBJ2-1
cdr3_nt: TGTGCCAGCAGCGGCCGGAGCGATTACAATGAGCAGTTCTTC
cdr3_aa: CASSGRSDYNEQFF

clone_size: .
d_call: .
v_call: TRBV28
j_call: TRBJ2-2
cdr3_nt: TGTGCCAGCAGTTTCCAGTCCCCCCGGGGAAACACCGGGGAGCTGTTTTTT
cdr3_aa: CASSFQSPRGNTGELFF

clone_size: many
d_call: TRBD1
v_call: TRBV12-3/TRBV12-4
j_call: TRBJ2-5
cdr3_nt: TGTGCCAGCAGTTTCTCGACAGGGCAAGAGACCCAGTACTTC
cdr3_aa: CASSFSTGQETQYF

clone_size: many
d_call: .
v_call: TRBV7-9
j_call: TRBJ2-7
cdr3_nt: TGTGCCAGCAGGTCTTCGGGGGTACCCTACGAGCAGTACTTC
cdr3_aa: CASRSSGVPYEQYF

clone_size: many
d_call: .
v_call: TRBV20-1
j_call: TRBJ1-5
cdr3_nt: TGCAGTGCTAGAGTGCAGCCCAATCAGCCCCAGCATTTT
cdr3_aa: CSARVQPNQPQHF

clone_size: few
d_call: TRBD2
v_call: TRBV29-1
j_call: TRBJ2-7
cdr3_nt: TGCAGCGTTAAAAGACTAGCGGGTACCTACGAGCAGTACTTC
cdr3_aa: CSVKRLAGTYEQYF

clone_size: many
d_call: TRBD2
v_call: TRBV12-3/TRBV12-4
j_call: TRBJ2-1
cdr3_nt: TGTGCCAGCAGTATACGGGCTAGCGGGGTTTTGTACAATGAGCAGTTCTTC
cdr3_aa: CASSIRASGVLYNEQFF

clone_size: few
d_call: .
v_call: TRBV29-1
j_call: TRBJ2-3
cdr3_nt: TGCAGCGTTGACCGCCAGGCAGATACGCAGTATTTT
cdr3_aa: CSVDRQADTQYF